The clone carrying this T cell receptor (beta chain) was seen at least ten times. Its antigen remains unknown. The source of the sample is a study of breast tumors, draining lymph nodes, adjacent tissues. Study conclusions and caveats: Tumor TCR diversity was below lymph nodes but above nontumor tissue. Data only fit, rather than demonstrated, lymph node origin of most tumor T cells.

TCRdb re-called the multiplex PCR reads with MiXCR, one entry per CDR3 protein. Of roughly 70,000 distinct CDR3 sequences listed, less than 50% were seen once; the top ten hold about 8.4%. CDR3 length: 15 residues. After removal of 0 bases from V and 4 bases from J, the junction contained 5 bases not matched to a gene. CDR1 is DFQATT, CDR2 SNEGSKA, per germline (reference sequence). The chain combines TRBV20-1 with TRBJ2-7, with 11 positions matching TRBD2. This TCR derives from a female donor with breast cancer. Some clones in this sample may be carry-over from other donors' samples. The sequenced material came from breast tumor tissue. The CDR3 bases are TGCAGTGCTAGAGATAGTAGCGGGGGGGCTTACGAGCAGTACTTC. It encodes CSARDSSGGAYEQYF.